The 29 T cell receptor beta chains presented below share a single source sample, sequenced in a study of T cell repertoires in cytomegalovirus infection. TCRdb re-called the reads with MiXCR, one entry per CDR3 protein. The sample comprises 100,000 or so distinct CDR3 sequences, 20% to 30% of which are singletons, and roughly 43% rests with the top ten. The sequenced sample was CD8+ T cells from PBMCs. These receptor sequences come from a human donor in good health (CMV status not recorded). Some clones in this sample may be carry-over from other donors' samples.

The V call is TRBV4-1, the J call TRBJ1-1; no firm D call. Germline assignment: CDR1 MGHRA and CDR2 YSYEKL. Trimming removed 3 bases at V and 0 bases at J, with 11 bases between. The CDR3 is made up of 15 amino acids. CDR3 in DNA: TGCGCCAGCAGCCAGTCCCTAGGGCTGAACACTGAAGCTTTCTTT. Amino acids: CASSQSLGLNTEAFF.

This clonotype was counted between two and nine times. This chain uses TRBV7-9 with TRBJ1-4; D is perhaps TRBD1 (6 bases). CDR3 length equals 15 residues. Trimming stripped 5 bases from V and 4 bases from J, with 14 bases between. Per germline, CDR1 SEHNR and CDR2 FQNEAQ (reference sequence). CDR3 in DNA: TGTGCCAGCAGCATACGGGACACCGGTAATGAAAAACTGTTTTTT. Its translation: CASSIRDTGNEKLFF.

This clonotype was counted at least ten times. The chain joins TRBV10-3 to TRBJ1-1; tentatively, D is TRBD1 (6 bases). Between the trimmed V and J ends, which lost 0 bases and 1 base, there was a span of 9 bases. This CDR3 is built from 15 residues. Germline assignment: CDR1 ENHRY and CDR2 SYGVKD. The CDR3 protein is CAISESDSGNTEAFF. Written as DNA, the CDR3 is TGTGCCATCAGTGAGTCGGACAGCGGGAACACTGAAGCTTTCTTT.

The genes are TRBV7-2 and TRBJ2-3, with D tentatively TRBD2 (5 bases). From germline, CDR1 is SGHTA and CDR2 FQGNSA. The V gene lost 3 bases and the J gene lost 0 bases, with 16 bases spanning the gap. The CDR3 extends over 17 amino acids. CDR3 amino acids: CASSLVLGGGSTDTQYF. The DNA for the CDR3 is TGTGCCAGCAGCTTGGTCTTGGGTGGCGGGAGCACAGATACGCAGTATTTT.

The gene calls are TRBV12-3 or TRBV12-4 and TRBJ1-5; a weak D match, TRBD1 (5 bases). The CDR3 sequence is 15 residues long. V lost 11 bases and J 0 bases, leaving 17 bases between the germline ends. The DNA of the CDR3 is TGTGCCTCCACTTCGGGGCAGGTTAGCAATCAGCCCCAGCATTTT. Its protein product is CASTSGQVSNQPQHF.

The chain carries TRBV19 and TRBJ2-7; the D is unclear. Between the trimmed V and J ends, which lost 3 bases and 1 base, there was a span of 13 bases. The CDR3 is 15 amino acids. From germline, CDR1 is LNHDA and CDR2 SQIVND (reference sequence). This chain's CDR3 is CASSMGGDSSYEQYF. The CDR3 coding sequence is TGTGCCAGTAGTATGGGTGGCGACTCATCCTACGAGCAGTACTTC.

Only a few counts were recorded for this clonotype. J is TRBJ2-1 and V is TRBV24-1; TRBD2 is a possible D gene (5 bases). V was pared by 3 bases and J by 3 bases, with 14 bases between. Germline CDR1 KGHDR, CDR2 SFDVKD. This CDR3 comprises 16 residues. The CDR3 loop reads CATSDPPIGGYNEQFF. CDR3 nucleotide sequence: TGTGCCACCAGTGATCCCCCCATAGGAGGCTACAATGAGCAGTTCTTC.

The V call is TRBV12-3 or TRBV12-4, the J call TRBJ1-1, with a weak D call TRBD1 (6 bases). This CDR3 has 14 residues. Between the trimmed V and J ends, which lost 10 bases and 3 bases, there was a span of 18 bases. The DNA of the CDR3 is TGTGCCACAAATTACCAGGGGCTCCACACTGAAGCTTTCTTT. This sequence encodes CATNYQGLHTEAFF.

The chain joins TRBV10-3 to TRBJ2-1; 9 positions match TRBD2. With V trimmed by 0 bases and J by 8 bases, 8 bases remained unmatched. Looked up from germline, CDR1 is ENHRY and CDR2 is SYGVKD. This CDR3 has 16 amino acids. CDR3 sequence reads: CAISESSGGGAYEQFF. The CDR3 nucleotides are TGTGCCATCAGTGAGTCGTCTGGCGGGGGGGCCTATGAGCAGTTCTTC.

This clonotype has a handful of counts. This rearrangement joins TRBV18 to TRBJ2-3; D call uncertain. V lost 0 bases and J lost 2, with 9 bases in between. Germline values: CDR1 KGHSH, CDR2 LQKENI. The CDR3 is 15 amino acids. In DNA, the CDR3 is TGTGCCAGCTCACCACCGACTTCAATCACAGATACGCAGTATTTT. Translating it yields CASSPPTSITDTQYF.

This clonotype has a count of ten or more. The CDR3 is CASSSQREWADTQYF. In DNA form, the CDR3 reads TGTGCCAGCAGTTCCCAGCGGGAATGGGCAGATACGCAGTATTTT. The chain recombines TRBV12-3 or TRBV12-4 with TRBJ2-3, with 7 nucleotides matching TRBD2. J gave up 4 bases and V 4 bases, and 8 bases lay outside the gene matches. CDR3 size: 15 residues.

This clonotype was observed at least ten times. The V call is TRBV7-9, the J call TRBJ2-7; 9 bases fit TRBD1. CDR3 size: 16 residues. Germline values: CDR1 SEHNR, CDR2 FQNEAQ (reference sequence). V lost 0 bases to trimming and J lost 1 base; unmatched junction nucleotides: 4. CDR3 residues: CASSLAGQGYSYEQYF. The CDR3 nucleotides read TGTGCCAGCAGCTTAGCCGGACAGGGGTATTCCTACGAGCAGTACTTC.

The rearrangement joins TRBV9 to TRBJ1-5; 7 bases map to TRBD1. CDR1 SGDLS and CDR2 YYNGEE come from the germline V gene. The CDR3 consists of 14 residues. V dropped 6 bases and J dropped 7; count of bases not matched to a gene: 10. CDR3 sequence (DNA): TGTGCCAGCAACGCAGGGGGGAAGGGGCAGCCCCAGCATTTT. Protein sequence: CASNAGGKGQPQHF.

There are many counts of this clonotype. V and J are TRBV12-3 or TRBV12-4 and TRBJ2-3; TRBD2 matches at 12 bases. The V and J ends lost 5 bases and 3 bases, in that order; junction bases with no gene match: 9. The length of the CDR3 is 17 residues. CDR3 DNA sequence: TGTGCCAGCAGTCAGACTAGCGGGGGACCTAGTACAGATACGCAGTATTTT. Its protein product is CASSQTSGGPSTDTQYF.

This clonotype occurred many times. The chain is built from TRBV12-3 or TRBV12-4 and TRBJ1-3; D gene uncertain. There are 17 residues in the CDR3. V lost 5 bases, J lost 4 bases, and 21 bases lay in between. The DNA of the CDR3 is TGTGCCAGCAGTACTGGGAAGATCGTAGGGTCAGGAAACACCATATATTTT. Translated: CASSTGKIVGSGNTIYF.

This chain connects TRBV19 to TRBJ2-6; 7 bases agree with TRBD1. The V segment lost 4 bases and the J segment 0 bases; nucleotides outside the gene matches: 9. This CDR3 has 18 residues. Germline V lookup: CDR1 LNHDA, CDR2 SQIVND (reference sequence). CDR3 amino acids: CASSSRDSSLSGANVLTF. CDR3 bases: TGTGCCAGTAGTAGCCGGGACAGTTCCCTCTCTGGGGCCAACGTCCTGACTTTC.

Details on this clonotype: This could be a read error, since a much larger clone is one nucleotide away. The CDR3 DNA sequence: TGTGCCAGCAGCTTAATGGTGGCAGGCCGTTTTAGCACAGATACGCAGTATTTT. The encoded protein is CASSLMVAGRFSTDTQYF. The V and J genes are TRBV7-8 and TRBJ2-3; unclear D gene. Germline V gene sequence: CDR1 SGHVS, CDR2 FQNEAQ. Trimming shortened V by 2 bases and J by 0 bases, and 18 bases separated the two germline ends. This CDR3 contains 18 residues.

Of note for this clonotype: The junction differs from germline at one of its ends, possibly a read error. This sequence joins TRBV3-1 and TRBJ2-1, with D perhaps matching TRBD1 (6 bases). Germline V gives CDR1 LGHDT, CDR2 YNNKEL (reference sequence). This CDR3 comprises 12 residues. The chain's CDR3 is CASSQEPGGNVF. CDR3 sequence (DNA): TGTGCCAGCAGCCAAGAACCTGGGGGCAACGTCTTC.

The chain couples TRBV28 to TRBJ1-6; unclear D gene. This CDR3 is built from 15 residues. Germline loops: CDR1 MDHEN, CDR2 SYDVKM. Trimming took off 4 bases at V and 4 bases at J, with 11 bases between the two ends. The CDR3 sequence is CASSSAGTYNSPLHF. The CDR3 coding sequence is TGTGCCAGCAGTTCTGCCGGAACTTATAATTCACCCCTCCACTTT. Full variable domain (outside the CDR3, taken from reference TRBV28 and TRBJ1-6): DVKVTQSSRYLVKRTGEKVFLECVQDMDHENMFWYRQDPGLGLRLIYFSYDVKMKEKGDIPEGYSVSREKKERFSLILESASTNQTSMYLCASSSAGTYNSPLHFGNGTRLTVT.

A single count supports this clonotype. The gene calls are TRBV9 and TRBJ2-3; 10 bases match TRBD1. This CDR3 contains 16 residues. Germline V gives CDR1 SGDLS, CDR2 YYNGEE. Losses at the gene ends were 3 bases for V and 5 bases for J; bases not matched to a gene: 9. The CDR3 spells CASSARDRGSRDTQYF. The CDR3 region has the DNA TGTGCCAGCAGCGCCCGGGACAGGGGATCCAGAGATACGCAGTATTTT.

V gene TRBV11-3 combines with J gene TRBJ2-7, with 7 nucleotides matching TRBD1. The CDR3 spans 13 residues. Looked up from germline, CDR1 is SGHNT and CDR2 is YENEEA. V dropped 5 bases and J dropped 5; count of bases not matched to a gene: 6. The CDR3 here is CASSNRGRHEQYF. Here the CDR3 DNA reads TGTGCCAGCAGCAACAGGGGTCGACACGAGCAGTACTTC.

This clonotype was counted ten times or more. The rearrangement uses TRBV7-6 and TRBJ2-1; D is possibly TRBD2 (5 bases). Looked up from germline, CDR1 is SGHVS and CDR2 is FNYEAQ. Trimming left V 4 bases short and J 8 bases short, with 15 bases between. The CDR3 sequence is 14 residues long. This CDR3 is CASSYRGSGDEQFF. The CDR3 bases are TGTGCCAGCAGCTATCGGGGTTCAGGCGATGAGCAGTTCTTC.

In this sample, this clonotype turned up a few times. The V and J genes are TRBV2 and TRBJ2-1, with D uncertain. Germline V gene data show CDR1 as SNHLY and CDR2 as FYNNEI. The CDR3 loop spans 15 amino acids. Trimming removed 1 base from V and 5 bases from J, with 12 bases in between. Here the CDR3 DNA reads TGTGCCAGCAGTGAAGGAGATCGCCCTAACAATGAGCAGTTCTTC. It codes for CASSEGDRPNNEQFF.

This clonotype has ten or more counts. The chain joins TRBV11-3 to TRBJ2-7; TRBD2 matches at 12 bases. Germline values: CDR1 SGHNT, CDR2 YENEEA. CDR3 length: 14 amino acids. Unmatched junction bases numbered 6, after V lost 5 bases and J lost 7 bases. The chain's CDR3 is CASSRKLAGGEQYF. The CDR3 DNA is TGTGCCAGCAGCCGCAAACTAGCGGGAGGAGAGCAGTACTTC.

V usage is TRBV4-3 and J usage is TRBJ2-3, with 12 bases fitting TRBD2. The ends lost 0 bases at V and 2 bases at J; junction bases unmatched: 3. This CDR3 is built from 17 residues. CDR1 and CDR2 from the germline V gene are LGHNA and YSLEER. The DNA for the CDR3 is TGCGCCAGCAGCCAAGAACTAGCGGGAGGCCCCACAGATACGCAGTATTTT. Translation gives CASSQELAGGPTDTQYF.

This chain joins TRBV6-1 and TRBJ2-1; tentative D call: TRBD1 (6 bases). V was cut by 6 bases and J by 2 bases, with 14 bases left in between. Germline V gene lookup returns CDR1 MNHNS and CDR2 SASEGT. This CDR3 contains 15 residues. The CDR3 loop reads CASRRGHGTYNEQFF. The CDR3 DNA follows: TGTGCCAGCAGGAGGGGACATGGTACCTACAATGAGCAGTTCTTC.

This chain uses TRBV7-3 with TRBJ2-1; possible D gene TRBD1, 5 bases. CDR3 length: 20 amino acids. Trimming left V 2 bases short and J 3 bases short, with 26 bases between. Germline V gene lookup returns CDR1 SGHTA and CDR2 FQGTGA. CDR3 coding DNA: TGTGCCAGCAGCTTATCAGGGTCCAGCAAATGGGAACACTTCTACAATGAGCAGTTCTTC. Protein sequence: CASSLSGSSKWEHFYNEQFF.

The V gene is TRBV6-1, the J gene TRBJ2-7; possibly TRBD1 for D (5 bases). The CDR3 is 11 residues long. V was shortened by 7 bases and J by 7 bases, with 11 bases between the two germline ends. Per germline, CDR1 MNHNS and CDR2 SASEGT. CDR3 amino acids: CASTFQGEQYF. The CDR3, as DNA: TGTGCCAGCACCTTTCAGGGTGAGCAGTACTTC.

The CDR3 DNA reads TGTGCCAGCAGTTACTCCCAGCGGGAGGGATCAGATACGCAGTATTTT. This encodes CASSYSQREGSDTQYF. The rearrangement uses TRBV6-6 and TRBJ2-3, with 10 bases fitting TRBD2. From germline, CDR1 is MNHNY and CDR2 SVGAGI (reference sequence). The CDR3 runs 16 residues. V dropped 0 bases and J dropped 4; count of bases not matched to a gene: 4.